This TCR beta chain is drawn from a study of PD-1 blockade in classical Hodgkin lymphoma. Study results and caveats: In newly diagnosed patients, baseline TCR diversity was reportedly below that of healthy donors. The origin of the repertoire differences remains undefined, with disease activity or prior therapy as possible causes.

CDR1 and CDR2 from the germline V gene are SGHRS and YFSETQ. The V end lost 6 bases, the J end lost 4 bases, and 7 bases lay between the germline ends. CDR3 size: 12 residues. For this clone: As yet, its antigen is unknown.

Here immunoSEQ multiplex PCR was the method, and the copy in TCRdb shows in-frame clones only, minus some. The sample consists of about 35,000 clones, 80% to 90% of them appearing once. Time point in this sample: newly diagnosed, previously untreated cHL patient sample. By magnetic negative selection, CD4+ T cells were purified from thawed PBMCs. PBMCs representing newly diagnosed, untreated classical Hodgkin lymphoma functioned as the comparison. The sequence was collected from a human donor with classical Hodgkin lymphoma. The sample was CD4+ T cells from blood. The V gene is TRBV5-1, the J gene TRBJ2-2, with a weak D call TRBD2 (5 bases). As DNA, the CDR3 is TGCGCCAGCAAAGAGGGCACCGGGGAGCTGTTTTTT. This translates into CASKEGTGELFF.